Listed here are 16 T cell receptor beta chains from one sample, sequenced in a study of T cells in Graves' hyperthyroidism and ophthalmopathy. Amplification yielded TCR beta CDR3 regions, with RNA transcripts as the source. Using the HTBI primer set, a first-round RT-PCR was run on the TCR CDR3. TCRdb re-analysed the multiplex PCR reads in MiXCR, keeping a single row per CDR3 protein. The table lists a few hundred thousand distinct CDR3 sequences, approximately 14% of them singletons, with roughly a fifth in the top ten. The sequencing input was blood. The receptor source for this set is a woman aged 25 to 39 with Graves' ophthalmopathy.

This clonotype showed up many times. The rearrangement joins TRBV12-3 or TRBV12-4 to TRBJ2-5; 8 bases agree with TRBD2. With V trimmed by 3 bases and J by 2 bases, 5 bases remained unmatched. This CDR3 region has 15 residues. The CDR3 DNA reads TGTGCCAGCAGTTTCCAGCGGGGGTTACAAGAGACCCAGTACTTC. Translating it yields CASSFQRGLQETQYF.

This clonotype was observed many times. The rearrangement links TRBV7-9 to TRBJ2-7; either TRBD1 or TRBD2 may fit D (5 bases each). This CDR3 comprises 15 residues. Germline CDR1 and CDR2: SEHNR and FQNEAQ (reference sequence). V was shortened by 0 bases and J by 0 bases, with 9 bases between the two germline ends. Here the CDR3 DNA reads TGTGCCAGCAGCTTAGCGGGGGTGAGCTCCTACGAGCAGTACTTC. Translated: CASSLAGVSSYEQYF. The variable domain in full, completed from reference TRBV7-9 and TRBJ2-7, reads DTGVSQNPRHKITKRGQNVTFRCDPISEHNRLYWYRQTLGQGPEFLTYFQNEAQLEKSRLLSDRFSAERPKGSFSTLEIQRTEQGDSAMYLCASSLAGVSSYEQYFGPGTRLTVT.

This clonotype was detected many times. This chain joins TRBV18 and TRBJ2-7; TRBD1 matches 8 bases. V was pared by 0 bases and J by 1 base, with 11 bases of the junction left unmatched. The germline gives CDR1 KGHSH, CDR2 LQKENI. The CDR3 has 18 amino acids. CDR3 bases: TGTGCCAGCTCACCACCGGGTCTGGACAGGGCCCAATCCTACGAGCAGTACTTC. This encodes CASSPPGLDRAQSYEQYF.

Ten or more counts support this clonotype. The chain links TRBV30 to TRBJ1-2; 9 bases align to TRBD1. The CDR3 runs 15 residues. V was clipped by 3 bases and J by 4 bases; unmatched bases: 9. Germline V CDR1 and CDR2: GTSNPN, SVGIG (reference sequence). CDR3: CAWRHTGGAGYGYTF. Written as DNA, the CDR3 is TGTGCCTGGAGGCATACAGGGGGCGCAGGCTATGGCTACACCTTC.

The rearrangement links TRBV3-1 to TRBJ2-7; D perhaps matches TRBD1 (6 bases). In germline, CDR1 is LGHDT, CDR2 YNNKEL (reference sequence). V was pared by 0 bases and J by 2 bases, with 14 bases between. This CDR3 comprises 16 residues. CDR3 sequence (DNA): TGTGCCAGCAGCCAAGATCACGGCGCAGGGGCCTACGAGCAGTACTTC. Its protein product is CASSQDHGAGAYEQYF.

This clonotype has more than one count but fewer than ten. The chain recombines TRBV29-1 with TRBJ1-1; 12 positions match TRBD1. The CDR3 contains 15 residues. Germline lookup yields CDR1 SQVTM and CDR2 ANQGSEA. The J segment lost 6 bases and the V segment lost 6 bases, leaving 11 bases of the junction unmatched. CDR3 protein: CSVAFTGTGGPEAFF. CDR3 DNA: TGCAGCGTGGCCTTTACCGGGACAGGGGGCCCTGAAGCTTTCTTT.

This clonotype occurred many times. The chain carries TRBV7-8 and TRBJ1-5, with TRBD1 as a possible D gene (5 bases). There are 15 residues in the CDR3. Germline lookup yields CDR1 SGHVS and CDR2 FQNEAQ. V lost 7 bases, J lost 2 bases, and 15 bases lay in between. The CDR3 protein is CASTRDVLGNQPQHF. The CDR3 nucleotides are TGTGCCAGCACCAGGGACGTTTTGGGCAATCAGCCCCAGCATTTT.

This clonotype has a handful of counts. The rearrangement links TRBV20-1 to TRBJ1-6; a weak D match, TRBD1 (6 bases). The CDR3 extends over 13 amino acids. The germline V and J ends were trimmed by 6 bases and 10 bases, with 16 bases remaining between them. Germline V lookup: CDR1 DFQATT, CDR2 SNEGSKA (reference sequence). This chain's CDR3 is CSAPRGVRSPLHF. The CDR3 coding sequence is TGCAGTGCCCCGAGGGGGGTACGGTCACCCCTCCACTTT.

The table lists this clonotype with many counts. The chain has TRBV20-1 and TRBJ2-7; D is undetermined. Germline-derived CDR1 and CDR2 are DFQATT and SNEGSKA (reference sequence). The CDR3 is 11 amino acids. With 5 bases removed from V and 0 bases from J, the gap between germline ends came to 5 bases. CDR3 in amino acids: CSAASSYEQYF. As DNA, the CDR3 is TGCAGTGCTGCCTCCTCCTACGAGCAGTACTTC.

The table lists this clonotype with many counts. The gene calls are TRBV28 and TRBJ1-1; D gene unclear. The germline CDR1 and CDR2 sequences are MDHEN and SYDVKM. The CDR3 sequence is 14 residues long. V dropped 6 bases and J dropped 4 bases, with 15 bases sitting between them. The DNA for the CDR3 is TGTGCCAGCAGCCCTCCAGTAGGCGGCACTGAAGCTTTCTTT. Protein product: CASSPPVGGTEAFF.

This clonotype appeared a few times. The rearrangement joins TRBV14 to TRBJ2-7; 10 bases fit TRBD1. Germline-derived CDR1 and CDR2 are SGHDN and FVKESK. With 2 bases clipped from V and 2 bases from J, the junction kept 9 bases outside the gene matches. This CDR3 is 17 amino acids long. The CDR3, as DNA: TGTGCCAGCAGCCAAAATACGGGACAGGGGAAACCCTACGAGCAGTACTTC. This encodes CASSQNTGQGKPYEQYF. Drawing the rest from reference TRBV14 and TRBJ2-7, the complete variable domain is EAGVTQFPSHSVIEKGQTVTLRCDPISGHDNLYWYRRVMGKEIKFLLHFVKESKQDESGMPNNRFLAERTGGTYSTLKVQPAELEDSGVYFCASSQNTGQGKPYEQYFGPGTRLTVT.

This clonotype was picked up a small number of times. The CDR3 DNA reads TGCGCCAGCAGTGCTGTAGATGAGCAGTACTTC. As protein: CASSAVDEQYF. The chain is built from TRBV10-2 and TRBJ2-7; the D is unclear. The V gene lost 4 bases and the J gene lost 7 bases, with 8 bases spanning the gap. The CDR3 consists of 11 residues. Germline CDR1 is WSHSY and CDR2 is SAAADI.

This clonotype was counted at least ten times. V gene TRBV28 combines with J gene TRBJ1-1; D is ambiguous. The CDR3 is 15 residues long. Trimming took 6 bases from V and 0 from J, leaving 14 bases between them. Germline V lookup: CDR1 MDHEN, CDR2 SYDVKM. CDR3 residues: CASSLVSGMNTEAFF. CDR3 in DNA: TGTGCCAGCAGCCTGGTGTCGGGAATGAACACTGAAGCTTTCTTT.

This clonotype was seen many times. This chain uses TRBV6-1 with TRBJ2-7; TRBD1 matches at 7 bases. Germline CDR1 is MNHNS and CDR2 is SASEGT. The CDR3 is 16 amino acids. Trimming removed 7 bases from V and 2 bases from J; junction bases left unmatched: 14. The CDR3 region is CASTRYGSGGTYEQYF. The CDR3 DNA sequence: TGTGCCAGCACCCGATACGGCTCAGGGGGTACCTACGAGCAGTACTTC.

A note on this clonotype: The germline gene is not matched at one end of the junction; a read error may be the cause. The genes are TRBV7-6 and TRBJ1-3, with D tentatively TRBD1 (6 bases). Per germline, CDR1 SGHVS and CDR2 FNYEAQ. The CDR3 has 16 amino acids. CDR3 in amino acids: CASNLEGGNSGNTIYF. The CDR3, as DNA: TGTGCCAGCAACTTAGAGGGGGGCAACTCTGGAAACACCATATATTTT.

This clonotype was counted at least ten times. The V gene is TRBV20-1, the J gene TRBJ1-2; TRBD1 matches at 7 bases. The germline V gene encodes CDR1 DFQATT and CDR2 SNEGSKA (reference sequence). The CDR3 extends over 12 amino acids. The trim removed 3 bases at V and 5 bases at J, leaving 3 bases unmatched. The CDR3 loop is CSARDRTYGYTF. CDR3 nucleotide sequence: TGCAGTGCTAGGGACAGGACATATGGCTACACCTTC.